This T cell receptor (beta chain) was captured in a study of control samples from healthy donors and cancer patients. The count of this clone is one. Profiling relied on immunoSEQ multiplex PCR, and the TCRdb table lists in-frame clones only, not all of them. The table lists over 100,000 clones, 80% to 90% of them singletons, with roughly a sixth in the top ten. Looked up from germline, CDR1 is MNHEY and CDR2 is SMNVEV (reference sequence). Deletions cut 3 bases from V and 4 bases from J, with 12 bases between. The CDR3 is 14 residues long. This clonotype was sampled from a woman aged 45-65 years in good health. The chain is built from TRBV27 and TRBJ1-1, with D tentatively TRBD1 (5 bases). The specimen sequenced was blood. DNA for the CDR3: TGTGCCAGCAGTTTCTACGGGGCGGGCACTGAAGCTTTCTTT. It is translated as CASSFYGAGTEAFF.